What follows are 16 T cell receptor beta chains derived from one specimen sequenced in a study of T cell responses to AZD1222 COVID-19 vaccine. Repertoires were generated with immunoSEQ multiplex PCR, while TCRdb's copy carries only in-frame clones and drops some. The repertoire holds approximately 110,000 clones, around 90% seen once, with 9% to 9.5% in the top ten. The sequences come from peripheral blood, collected on day 0 of AZD1222 vaccination. These receptors were collected from an adult in good health.

The rearrangement uses TRBV5-1 and TRBJ2-1; TRBD2 agrees at 9 bases. The germline gives CDR1 SGHRS, CDR2 YFSETQ. The CDR3 spans 15 residues. Germline trimming cut 4 bases from V and 4 bases from J; bases unmatched to any gene: 6. In DNA, the CDR3 is TGCGCCAGCAGCCCCCAGCGGGAGGTTTACAATGAGCAGTTCTTC. Translation gives CASSPQREVYNEQFF.

This clone was recorded only once. The chain combines TRBV27 with TRBJ1-1; TRBD1 matches 7 bases. Germline V gene sequence: CDR1 MNHEY, CDR2 SMNVEV (reference sequence). Germline trimming cut 7 bases from V and 0 bases from J; bases unmatched to any gene: 5. The CDR3 runs to 14 residues. CDR3 sequence reads: CASKEGAMNTEAFF. The CDR3 DNA sequence: TGTGCCAGCAAAGAGGGGGCGATGAACACTGAAGCTTTCTTT.

The chain employs TRBV9 and TRBJ2-3; D not resolved. The CDR3 contains 12 residues. The ends were cut back, 1 base at V and 0 bases at J, with 0 bases in the middle. Germline CDR1 SGDLS, CDR2 YYNGEE. The CDR3 spells CASSVSTDTQYF. CDR3 sequence (DNA): TGTGCCAGCAGCGTAAGCACAGATACGCAGTATTTT. The variable domain in full, completed from reference TRBV9 and TRBJ2-3, reads DSGVTQTPKHLITATGQRVTLRCSPRSGDLSVYWYQQSLDQGLQFLIQYYNGEERAKGNILERFSAQQFPDLHSELNLSSLELGDSALYFCASSVSTDTQYFGPGTRLTVL.

This chain connects TRBV28 to TRBJ1-1; TRBD1 agrees at 7 bases. This CDR3 is 13 amino acids long. Per the germline V gene, CDR1 is MDHEN and CDR2 is SYDVKM. Germline trimming cut 8 bases from V and 4 bases from J; bases unmatched to any gene: 7. CDR3 sequence (DNA): TGTGCCAGCGGTATACAGGGGACCACTGAAGCTTTCTTT. The encoded protein is CASGIQGTTEAFF. Supplemented by reference TRBV28 and TRBJ1-1, the full variable domain reads DVKVTQSSRYLVKRTGEKVFLECVQDMDHENMFWYRQDPGLGLRLIYFSYDVKMKEKGDIPEGYSVSREKKERFSLILESASTNQTSMYLCASGIQGTTEAFFGQGTRLTVV.

The rearrangement joins TRBV11-2 to TRBJ2-7, with TRBD2 matching over 7 bases. In germline, CDR1 is SGHAT, CDR2 FQNNGV. J was trimmed by 4 bases and V by 4 bases; bases with no gene match: 1. This CDR3 has 12 residues. The CDR3 sequence: CASSSSGYEQYF. The DNA for the CDR3 is TGTGCCAGCAGCTCTAGCGGTTACGAGCAGTACTTC.

The chain uses TRBV4-1 and TRBJ2-5; 14 bases align to TRBD2. CDR1 and CDR2 from the germline V gene are MGHRA and YSYEKL. After removal of 3 bases from V and 5 bases from J, the junction contained 2 bases not matched to a gene. This CDR3 is 15 amino acids long. This CDR3 is CASSHGTSGSETQYF. CDR3 in DNA: TGCGCCAGCAGCCATGGGACTAGCGGGAGTGAGACCCAGTACTTC.

CDR3 residues: CASSSGDAGSSYEQYF. CDR3 coding DNA: TGTGCCAGCAGTTCCGGTGATGCGGGAAGCTCCTACGAGCAGTACTTC. The chain recombines TRBV28 with TRBJ2-7; a possible D gene is TRBD2 (6 bases). V lost 4 bases and J 0 bases, leaving 16 bases between the germline ends. The CDR3 extends over 16 amino acids. Germline V lookup: CDR1 MDHEN, CDR2 SYDVKM.

V and J are TRBV3-1 (or the pseudogene TRBV3-2) and TRBJ2-3, with 11 bases fitting TRBD2. The CDR3 totals 19 residues. V trimming: 1 base; J trimming: 1 base; junction bases outside the gene matches: 10. Germline assignment: CDR1 LGHDT and CDR2 YNNKEL (reference sequence). CDR3 in amino acids: CASSQVLAGGFTGTDTQYF. CDR3 nucleotides: TGTGCCAGCAGCCAAGTCCTAGCGGGAGGTTTTACCGGCACAGATACGCAGTATTTT.

The chain is built from TRBV30 and TRBJ1-2; tentative D call: TRBD1 (6 bases). The germline CDR1 and CDR2 sequences are GTSNPN and SVGIG (reference sequence). This CDR3 spans 12 amino acids. The V end lost 0 bases, the J end lost 8 bases, and 10 bases lay between the germline ends. The CDR3 loop is CAWSVPGAGYTF. Written as DNA, the CDR3 is TGTGCCTGGAGTGTACCGGGGGCCGGCTACACCTTC.

The chain joins TRBV29-1 to TRBJ2-7; weak D call: TRBD1 (6 bases). The germline V gene has CDR1 SQVTM and CDR2 ANQGSEA. CDR3 length: 15 residues. The germline V and J ends were trimmed by 1 base and 2 bases, with 15 bases remaining between them. CDR3 nucleotides: TGCAGCGTTGAAGGTGGGCAGGGGAAAACCTACGAGCAGTACTTC. Protein: CSVEGGQGKTYEQYF.

The J gene is TRBJ2-1, the V gene TRBV2, with TRBD2 identical over 14 bases. The CDR3 has 15 residues. Germline trimming cut 6 bases from V and 8 bases from J; bases unmatched to any gene: 6. Looked up from germline, CDR1 is SNHLY and CDR2 is FYNNEI. CDR3 in DNA: TGTGCCAGCAGCTTGGGACTAGCGGGAGTCGATGAGCAGTTCTTC. It codes for CASSLGLAGVDEQFF.

The CDR3 sequence: CASSLTGQNTEAFF. CDR3 coding DNA: TGTGCCAGCTCACTGACAGGTCAGAACACTGAAGCTTTCTTT. J is TRBJ1-1 and V is TRBV18; a possible D gene is TRBD1 (6 bases). The CDR3 totals 14 residues. V was trimmed by 4 bases and J by 1 base, leaving 10 bases between them. Germline V gives CDR1 KGHSH, CDR2 LQKENI.

The rearrangement uses TRBV28 and TRBJ1-1; D gene uncertain. The CDR3 is 13 amino acids. Germline-derived CDR1 and CDR2 are MDHEN and SYDVKM. Trimming stripped 2 bases from V and 6 bases from J, with 10 bases between. This CDR3 reads CASSLPPSSEAFF. The DNA for the CDR3 is TGTGCCAGCAGTTTACCTCCGTCGTCTGAAGCTTTCTTT.

This clone was recorded a few times. V usage is TRBV27 and J usage is TRBJ2-7; no reliable D call. CDR1 MNHEY and CDR2 SMNVEV come from the germline V gene (reference sequence). V was cut by 5 bases and J by 0 bases, with 14 bases left in between. The CDR3 consists of 15 residues. CDR3 protein: CASSVPMGSSYEQYF. CDR3 sequence (DNA): TGTGCCAGCAGTGTGCCGATGGGATCCTCCTACGAGCAGTACTTC.

The rearrangement joins TRBV7-9 to TRBJ2-1; no reliable D call. The CDR3 contains 15 residues. V lost 4 bases and J 0 bases, leaving 10 bases between the germline ends. CDR1 and CDR2 (germline): SEHNR, FQNEAQ (reference sequence). CDR3 loop: CASSSEVSSYNEQFF. The CDR3 bases are TGTGCCAGCAGCTCTGAAGTGAGCTCCTACAATGAGCAGTTCTTC.

The rearrangement uses TRBV24-1 and TRBJ1-2, with TRBD1 as a possible D gene (5 bases). The CDR3 contains 14 residues. The germline V gene encodes CDR1 KGHDR and CDR2 SFDVKD. V was trimmed by 5 bases and J by 6 bases, leaving 15 bases between them. CDR3 DNA sequence: TGTGCCACCAGTGGTGAGGGGAGATCTCATGGCTACACCTTC. Its protein is CATSGEGRSHGYTF.